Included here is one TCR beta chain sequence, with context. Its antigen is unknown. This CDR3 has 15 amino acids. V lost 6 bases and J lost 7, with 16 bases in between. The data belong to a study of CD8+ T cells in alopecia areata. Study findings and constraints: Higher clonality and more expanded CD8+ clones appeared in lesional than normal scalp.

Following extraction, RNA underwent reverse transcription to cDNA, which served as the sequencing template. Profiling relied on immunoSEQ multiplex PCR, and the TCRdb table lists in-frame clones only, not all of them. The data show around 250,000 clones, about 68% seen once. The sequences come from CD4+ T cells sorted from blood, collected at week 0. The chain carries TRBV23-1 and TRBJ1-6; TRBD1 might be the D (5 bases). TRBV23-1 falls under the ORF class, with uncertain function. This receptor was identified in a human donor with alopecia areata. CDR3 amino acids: CASRSAGLRNSPLHF. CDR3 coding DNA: TGCGCCAGCAGGTCCGCAGGGTTGAGGAATTCACCCCTCCACTTT.